The next 24 T cell receptor beta chains were all read from a single sample in a study of shared clonotypes between healthy human individuals. TCRdb keeps only in-frame clones here, not all; method: immunoSEQ multiplex PCR. The data hold over a million clones, with about 75% observed a single time. The specimen was memory CD4+ T cells sorted from blood. Subset reported: CD45RA-negative fraction. These receptors were obtained from a man aged 18 to 35 in good health.

V is TRBV19 and J is TRBJ1-4; 8 nucleotides match TRBD1. CDR1 is LNHDA and CDR2 is SQIVND in the germline V gene (reference sequence). The CDR3 has 17 residues. Trimming at V came to 5 bases and at J to 2 bases, leaving 10 bases not matched to a gene. CDR3 amino acids: CASSPFQGAVTNEKLFF. Here the CDR3 DNA reads TGTGCCAGTAGTCCATTCCAGGGGGCTGTTACTAATGAAAAACTGTTTTTT.

The V gene is TRBV30, the J gene TRBJ2-1; maybe TRBD1 (5 bases). The CDR3 runs 15 residues. The V end lost 2 bases, the J end lost 0 bases, and 11 bases lay between the germline ends. Germline V CDR1 and CDR2: GTSNPN, SVGIG (reference sequence). In nucleotides, the CDR3 is TGTGCCTGGAGTTCAGGGCTGAGCTCCTACAATGAGCAGTTCTTC. Amino acid sequence: CAWSSGLSSYNEQFF.

This clone has a handful of counts. The chain links TRBV2 to TRBJ1-5; TRBD1 agrees at 9 bases. This CDR3 has 14 residues. J gave up 3 bases and V 6 bases, and 3 bases lay outside the gene matches. Germline CDR1 reads SNHLY; CDR2 reads FYNNEI. The CDR3 here is CASSPQGANQPQHF. The CDR3 nucleotides are TGTGCCAGCAGCCCACAGGGGGCCAATCAGCCCCAGCATTTT.

The V and J genes are TRBV19 and TRBJ2-5; 10 bases match TRBD2. The V and J ends lost 2 bases and 5 bases, in that order; junction bases with no gene match: 11. This CDR3 is 17 amino acids long. Germline V gene sequence: CDR1 LNHDA, CDR2 SQIVND (reference sequence). CDR3 sequence reads: CASSIRASGRGGETQYF. CDR3 coding DNA: TGTGCCAGTAGTATAAGGGCTAGCGGGAGAGGTGGGGAGACCCAGTACTTC.

This chain uses TRBV5-8 with TRBJ2-2; no clear D. The CDR3 consists of 14 residues. Germline V CDR1 and CDR2: SGHTS, YDEGEE. V dropped 0 bases and J dropped 4 bases, with 7 bases sitting between them. The CDR3, as DNA: TGTGCCAGCAGCTTGGCCGGAGCCACCGGGGAGCTGTTTTTT. It codes for CASSLAGATGELFF.

The chain joins TRBV5-6 to TRBJ1-2; 10 nucleotides match TRBD1. Germline values: CDR1 SGHDT, CDR2 YYEEEE. V lost 4 bases and J lost 3; bases outside the gene matches: 6. The CDR3 totals 15 residues. CDR3 sequence: CASSMTGGADYGYTF. Here the CDR3 DNA reads TGTGCCAGCAGCATGACAGGGGGCGCGGACTATGGCTACACCTTC.

This clone was counted once. Within the sample, other DNA sequences also encode this same CDR3. The chain links TRBV5-1 to TRBJ1-2; TRBD1 is a possible D gene (5 bases). The ends were cut back, 3 bases at V and 7 bases at J, with 13 bases in the middle. CDR1 SGHRS and CDR2 YFSETQ come from the germline V gene. The CDR3 is 13 amino acids. The CDR3 sequence is CASSSTGLGGYTF. CDR3 nucleotides: TGCGCCAGCAGCTCTACAGGATTGGGTGGCTACACCTTC.

The chain is built from TRBV4-1 and TRBJ1-2; D gene unclear. This CDR3 is 17 amino acids long. The germline CDR1 and CDR2 sequences are MGHRA and YSYEKL. With 2 bases removed from V and 8 bases from J, the gap between germline ends came to 24 bases. The CDR3 DNA follows: TGCGCCAGCAGCCAACCGTTTAGGCGCGAGTTGCGCTCGGGCTACACCTTC. Its protein is CASSQPFRRELRSGYTF.

The chain carries TRBV6-1 and TRBJ2-1; D unresolved. CDR1 and CDR2 from the germline V gene are MNHNS and SASEGT. V lost 6 bases to trimming and J lost 5 bases, with 5 bases between them. The CDR3 has 11 residues. The CDR3: CASRTHNEQFF. The DNA of the CDR3 is TGTGCCAGCAGAACCCACAATGAGCAGTTCTTC.

The J gene is TRBJ2-7, the V gene TRBV9; TRBD1 matches 8 bases. The germline V gene has CDR1 SGDLS and CDR2 YYNGEE. Trimming removed 1 base from V and 7 bases from J; junction bases left unmatched: 10. The CDR3 runs to 15 residues. CDR3 residues: CASSVPGQDPREQYF. CDR3 bases: TGTGCCAGCAGCGTACCGGGACAGGACCCTAGGGAGCAGTACTTC.

This chain links TRBV4-3 with TRBJ2-3; the match to TRBD2 covers 11 bases. Germline lookup yields CDR1 LGHNA and CDR2 YSLEER. This CDR3 has 18 residues. Losses at the gene ends were 0 bases for V and 3 bases for J; bases not matched to a gene: 8. CDR3 nucleotides: TGCGCCAGCAGCCAAGATCTGAATAGCGGGAGGGGTACAGATACGCAGTATTTT. It is translated as CASSQDLNSGRGTDTQYF.

The rearrangement joins TRBV11-2 to TRBJ2-2; D is uncertain. Per germline, CDR1 SGHAT and CDR2 FQNNGV. CDR3 size: 14 residues. Trimming removed 5 bases from V and 5 bases from J, with 12 bases in between. CDR3 in DNA: TGTGCCAGCAGCCCCCTTCAACAGACCGGGGAGCTGTTTTTT. Its protein product is CASSPLQQTGELFF. Looking up the rest from reference TRBV11-2 and TRBJ2-2 gives the full variable domain: EAGVAQSPRYKIIEKRQSVAFWCNPISGHATLYWYQQILGQGPKLLIQFQNNGVVDDSQLPKDRFSAERLKGVDSTLKIQPAKLEDSAVYLCASSPLQQTGELFFGEGSRLTVL.

Comment on this clone: This sample also contains other DNA sequences that code for the same CDR3. V is TRBV20-1 and J is TRBJ2-3, with unresolved D. The germline V gene has CDR1 DFQATT and CDR2 SNEGSKA (reference sequence). The V end lost 0 bases, the J end lost 5 bases, and 3 bases lay between the germline ends. The CDR3 has 11 amino acids. This chain's CDR3 is CSARDRDTQYF. The CDR3 region has the DNA TGCAGTGCTAGAGATAGAGATACGCAGTATTTT.

The V call is TRBV9, the J call TRBJ1-2, with D hard to call. This CDR3 is 11 amino acids long. Germline CDR1 is SGDLS and CDR2 is YYNGEE. Trimming took off 3 bases at V and 8 bases at J, with 8 bases between the two ends. The CDR3 DNA sequence: TGTGCCAGCAGCGCCTCGGGAGGCTACACCTTC. Amino acid sequence: CASSASGGYTF.

The V and J genes are TRBV28 and TRBJ2-5; D unresolved. Germline V gives CDR1 MDHEN, CDR2 SYDVKM. The CDR3 spans 15 residues. Trimming stripped 5 bases from V and 2 bases from J, with 15 bases between. CDR3 loop: CASSPPKGMQETQYF. DNA for the CDR3: TGTGCCAGCAGTCCCCCGAAGGGCATGCAAGAGACCCAGTACTTC.

The chain is built from TRBV13 and TRBJ2-3, with TRBD2 matching over 12 bases. CDR1 PRHDT and CDR2 FYEKMQ come from the germline V gene (reference sequence). The V segment lost 5 bases and the J segment 5 bases; nucleotides outside the gene matches: 8. This CDR3 has 16 amino acids. The CDR3 region is CASSPRLAGDRDTQYF. The CDR3 DNA reads as TGTGCCAGCAGCCCGCGACTAGCGGGGGATAGAGATACGCAGTATTTT. Together with reference TRBV13 and TRBJ2-3, the CDR3 gives the full variable domain: AAGVIQSPRHLIKEKRETATLKCYPIPRHDTVYWYQQGPGQDPQFLISFYEKMQSDKGSIPDRFSAQQFSDYHSELNMSSLELGDSALYFCASSPRLAGDRDTQYFGPGTRLTVL.

The rearrangement joins TRBV9 to TRBJ1-3; D might be TRBD1 (5 bases). Trimming pared 4 bases from V and 2 bases from J, leaving 16 bases between. This CDR3 has 16 residues. Looked up from germline, CDR1 is SGDLS and CDR2 is YYNGEE. CDR3 protein: CASSPYSGTTGNTIYF. DNA for the CDR3: TGTGCCAGCAGCCCATATTCAGGGACGACTGGAAACACCATATATTTT.

CDR3 nucleotide sequence: TGTGCCAGCAGCTTGAGGAGCTCCTACGAGCAGTACTTC. It translates to CASSLRSSYEQYF. The chain employs TRBV5-5 and TRBJ2-7; D is unclear. V was clipped by 1 base and J by 0 bases, with 5 bases between them. The CDR3 contains 13 residues. CDR1 SGHKS and CDR2 YYEKEE come from the germline V gene (reference sequence). Filled out from reference TRBV5-5 and TRBJ2-7, the complete variable domain reads DAGVTQSPTHLIKTRGQQVTLRCSPISGHKSVSWYQQVLGQGPQFIFQYYEKEERGRGNFPDRFSARQFPNYSSELNVNALLLGDSALYLCASSLRSSYEQYFGPGTRLTVT.

This rearrangement joins TRBV6-1 to TRBJ2-2; possibly TRBD1 for D (5 bases). This CDR3 spans 13 amino acids. V was pared by 6 bases and J by 4 bases, with 9 bases between. The V gene's germline CDR1 is MNHNS and CDR2 SASEGT. This CDR3 is CASRRQSTGELFF. CDR3 in DNA: TGTGCCAGCAGGAGACAGAGCACCGGGGAGCTGTTTTTT.

The gene calls are TRBV11-2 and TRBJ2-3; weak D call: TRBD1 (6 bases). CDR3 length: 16 residues. Germline V lookup: CDR1 SGHAT, CDR2 FQNNGV. Trimming left V 5 bases short and J 0 bases short, with 15 bases between. DNA of the CDR3: TGTGCCAGCAGCCCTCAGGGGCGGAGAAGCACAGATACGCAGTATTTT. Its translation is CASSPQGRRSTDTQYF.

The chain has TRBV11-2 and TRBJ2-7, with no clear D. There are 12 residues in the CDR3. The germline V and J ends were trimmed by 1 base and 6 bases, with 7 bases remaining between them. Germline CDR1 SGHAT, CDR2 FQNNGV. The CDR3 coding sequence is TGTGCCAGCAGCTTAGCAGGACCCGAGCAGTACTTC. Translation gives CASSLAGPEQYF.

The rearrangement uses TRBV2 and TRBJ2-2; D ambiguous. CDR3 length equals 14 residues. Looked up from germline, CDR1 is SNHLY and CDR2 is FYNNEI. Deletions cut 7 bases from V and 6 bases from J, with 15 bases between. The CDR3 spells CASTEVGWPGELFF. Here the CDR3 DNA reads TGTGCCAGCACCGAGGTGGGCTGGCCCGGGGAGCTGTTTTTT.

This chain links TRBV6-1 with TRBJ2-5, with unresolved D. Germline V gene data show CDR1 as MNHNS and CDR2 as SASEGT. The CDR3 loop spans 13 amino acids. The V end was cut by 5 bases, the J end by 2 bases, with 9 bases between. CDR3 sequence: CASSSRWQETQYF. Written as DNA, the CDR3 is TGTGCCAGCAGTTCCCGGTGGCAAGAGACCCAGTACTTC.

The gene calls are TRBV5-6 and TRBJ1-2, with 11 nucleotides matching TRBD1. The trim removed 0 bases at V and 5 bases at J, leaving 15 bases unmatched. CDR1 and CDR2 (germline): SGHDT, YYEEEE. The CDR3 has 19 residues. CDR3: CASSLVVIGQGADVYGYTF. The CDR3 nucleotides are TGTGCCAGCAGCTTGGTTGTTATAGGACAGGGGGCGGACGTTTATGGCTACACCTTC.